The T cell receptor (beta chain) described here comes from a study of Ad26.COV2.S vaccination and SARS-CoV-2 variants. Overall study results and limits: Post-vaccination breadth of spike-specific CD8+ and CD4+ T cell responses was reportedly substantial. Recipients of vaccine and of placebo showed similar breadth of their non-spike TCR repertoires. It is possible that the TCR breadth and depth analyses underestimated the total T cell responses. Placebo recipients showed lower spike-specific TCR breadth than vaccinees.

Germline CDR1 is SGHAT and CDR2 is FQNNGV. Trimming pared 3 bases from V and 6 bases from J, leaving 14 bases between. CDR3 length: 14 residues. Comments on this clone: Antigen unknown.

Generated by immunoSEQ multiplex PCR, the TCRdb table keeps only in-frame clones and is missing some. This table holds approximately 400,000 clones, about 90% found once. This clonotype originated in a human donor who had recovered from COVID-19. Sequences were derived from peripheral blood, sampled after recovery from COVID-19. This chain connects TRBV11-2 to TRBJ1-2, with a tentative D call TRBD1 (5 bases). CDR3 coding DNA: TGTGCCAGCAGCTTTGGGGGGTCAAAGGATGGCTACACCTTC. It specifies CASSFGGSKDGYTF.